This T cell receptor beta chain was captured by sequencing in a study of Graves' ophthalmopathy and Graves' hyperthyroidism. This clonotype has ten or more counts. Amplification of the TCR beta CDR3 regions used RNA transcripts (as template). After a first-round RT-PCR with HTBI primers, a second-round multiplex PCR was run. TCRdb analysed the multiplex PCR reads with MiXCR anew, one entry per CDR3 protein. There are 300,000 or so distinct CDR3 sequences in the sample; roughly 16% occur only once, and 12% lies in the top ten. Trimming removed 5 bases from V and 0 bases from J; junction bases left unmatched: 10. The CDR3 is 16 amino acids. Germline assignment: CDR1 MNHNS and CDR2 SASEGT.

The sequence was collected from an adult man with Graves' ophthalmopathy. This rearrangement joins TRBV6-1 to TRBJ2-7; 7 bases match TRBD2. The sequenced material came from peripheral blood. The CDR3 loop is CASSPHSLADSYEQYF. The DNA of the CDR3 is TGTGCCAGCAGTCCGCACTCTCTAGCGGACTCCTACGAGCAGTACTTC.